Presented here are 24 T cell receptor beta chains from one specimen sequenced in a study of blood T cells in healthy people across ages. The second PCR ran roughly 7 to 12 cycles with a sample-barcoded 5' primer and J-beta primers. TCRdb itself ran the 5' RACE reads through MiXCR, one entry per CDR3 protein. Seen here are some 1.5 million distinct CDR3 sequences, roughly 27% observed once, and the top ten hold 7.7%. What was sequenced was blood. The receptor set was obtained from a woman aged 25-40 years in good health.

At least ten counts were recorded for this clonotype. The rearrangement joins TRBV5-1 to TRBJ2-1; 7 bases align to TRBD1. Germline trimming cut 0 bases from V and 8 bases from J; bases unmatched to any gene: 2. The CDR3 sequence is 13 residues long. CDR1 and CDR2 (germline): SGHRS, YFSETQ. The CDR3: CASSLGQGDEQFF. The CDR3, as DNA: TGCGCCAGCAGCTTGGGGCAGGGGGATGAGCAGTTCTTC.

This clonotype was seen more than once but under ten times. The chain recombines TRBV28 with TRBJ1-2; D uncertain. V was pared by 6 bases and J by 10 bases, with 18 bases between. CDR1 is MDHEN and CDR2 is SYDVKM in the germline V gene. This CDR3 spans 13 amino acids. CDR3 sequence (DNA): TGTGCCAGCAGCTCCTCTGCAATCACACCCTACACCTTC. This codes for CASSSSAITPYTF.

This clonotype was detected ten times or more. The chain uses TRBV4-1 and TRBJ1-4; 9 bases line up with TRBD1. CDR3 length: 14 residues. With V trimmed by 4 bases and J by 10 bases, 7 bases remained unmatched. Germline loops: CDR1 MGHRA, CDR2 YSYEKL. This CDR3 reads CASSPGQGVGKLFF. The CDR3 nucleotides are TGCGCCAGCAGCCCGGGACAGGGAGTGGGAAAACTGTTTTTT.

This clonotype was counted a few times. This rearrangement joins TRBV4-1 to TRBJ2-3; D is perhaps TRBD1 (5 bases). This CDR3 comprises 14 residues. Trimming shortened V by 5 bases and J by 4 bases, and 13 bases separated the two germline ends. Germline V CDR1 and CDR2: MGHRA, YSYEKL. CDR3 DNA sequence: TGCGCCAGCAGCTCCAGGGATGGCCCAGATACGCAGTATTTT. This translates into CASSSRDGPDTQYF.

In its sample, this clonotype was seen a few times. The chain joins TRBV6-5 to TRBJ1-2; D call uncertain. Looked up from germline, CDR1 is MNHEY and CDR2 is SVGAGI. The CDR3 runs to 11 residues. The ends were cut back, 7 bases at V and 8 bases at J, with 11 bases in the middle. The CDR3 DNA reads TGTGCCAGCATGAGGGAGGAGGGCTACACCTTC. The encoded protein is CASMREEGYTF.

This clonotype was counted once. Possible read error: a much larger clone is one base away. This chain uses TRBV5-1 with TRBJ2-1; D ambiguous. Germline CDR1 SGHRS, CDR2 YFSETQ. V lost 3 bases and J lost 10, with 14 bases in between. There are 13 residues in the CDR3. CDR3 bases: TGCGCCAGCAGCTCCGAGACTTCCTACGAGCAGTTCTTC. Translated: CASSSETSYEQFF.

About this clonotype: A much larger clone differs from this one at a single base, so this may be a read error. As the CDR3 is not closed by the conserved phenylalanine or tryptophan, this likely results from a read error. The chain has TRBV29-1 and TRBJ1-2; D gene unclear. V shed 0 bases and J shed 5 bases, with 7 bases lying between them. Germline CDR1 is SQVTM and CDR2 is ANQGSEA. There are 12 residues in the CDR3. Here the CDR3 reads CSVEDLRYGYTV. DNA for the CDR3: TGCAGCGTTGAAGATCTTCGGTATGGCTACACCGTC.

The V gene is TRBV7-2, the J gene TRBJ1-2, with 9 bases lining up with TRBD1. The germline V gene has CDR1 SGHTA and CDR2 FQGNSA. V lost 5 bases and J lost 6; bases outside the gene matches: 7. The CDR3 is 14 amino acids. The chain's CDR3 is CASSVNRGRNGYTF. CDR3 nucleotides: TGTGCCAGCAGCGTAAACAGGGGGCGTAATGGCTACACCTTC.

This clonotype was recorded at least ten times. This CDR3 reads CAISESETGSSEQYF. The CDR3 nucleotides are TGTGCCATCAGTGAGTCTGAGACAGGGTCCAGCGAGCAGTACTTC. The chain combines TRBV10-3 with TRBJ2-7, with 7 bases identical to TRBD1. The V gene end was trimmed by 0 bases and the J gene end by 6 bases; junction bases not matched to a gene: 8. The CDR3 covers 15 residues. Germline CDR1 is ENHRY and CDR2 is SYGVKD.

The chain's CDR3 is CAWSVQRAGEQFF. CDR3 DNA: TGTGCCTGGAGTGTACAGAGAGCGGGTGAGCAGTTCTTC. The chain recombines TRBV30 with TRBJ2-1; a possible D gene is TRBD2 (6 bases). This CDR3 has 13 amino acids. Germline-derived CDR1 and CDR2 are GTSNPN and SVGIG (reference sequence). V lost 0 bases and J 9 bases, leaving 12 bases between the germline ends.

This clonotype has ten or more counts. V usage is TRBV27 and J usage is TRBJ2-7; the D is unclear. The V and J ends lost 5 bases and 2 bases respectively, with 7 bases between them. Germline CDR1 reads MNHEY; CDR2 reads SMNVEV (reference sequence). CDR3 length: 12 amino acids. Here the CDR3 DNA reads TGTGCCAGCAGTCGGAGCGCCTACGAGCAGTACTTC. This sequence encodes CASSRSAYEQYF.

The chain couples TRBV7-9 to TRBJ2-4; 8 nucleotides line up with TRBD1. Per the germline V gene, CDR1 is SEHNR and CDR2 is FQNEAQ (reference sequence). The CDR3 extends over 13 amino acids. The ends lost 5 bases at V and 13 bases at J; junction bases unmatched: 10. CDR3 sequence: CASSPGQVGTQYF. DNA of the CDR3: TGTGCCAGCAGCCCGGGACAGGTGGGAACCCAGTACTTC.

The CDR3 here is CASSEVQGSQPQHF. CDR3 in DNA: TGCGCCAGCAGCGAGGTACAGGGGTCTCAGCCCCAGCATTTT. The chain uses TRBV5-1 and TRBJ1-5, with 7 bases identical to TRBD1. The CDR3 covers 14 residues. V shed 4 bases and J 6 bases; nucleotides not matched to a gene: 7. Germline V gene sequence: CDR1 SGHRS, CDR2 YFSETQ.

The chain has TRBV3-1 and TRBJ2-5, with a weak D call TRBD2 (5 bases). CDR3 length equals 14 residues. V was trimmed by 4 bases and J by 2 bases, leaving 11 bases between them. Germline V gene lookup returns CDR1 LGHDT and CDR2 YNNKEL (reference sequence). The CDR3 spells CASSPDSVQETQYF. CDR3 DNA sequence: TGTGCCAGCAGCCCGGACTCTGTACAAGAGACCCAGTACTTC.

This clonotype was counted ten times or more. The V call is TRBV7-8, the J call TRBJ1-2, with D hard to call. The germline CDR1 and CDR2 sequences are SGHVS and FQNEAQ. Trimming pared 1 base from V and 8 bases from J, leaving 11 bases between. This CDR3 has 13 residues. The CDR3 DNA sequence: TGTGCCAGCAGCTTAGTTCCGGTTTTAGGCTACACCTTC. This gives the protein CASSLVPVLGYTF.

This clonotype was picked up many times. The chain joins TRBV7-8 to TRBJ2-7, with TRBD1 as a possible D gene (6 bases). Germline V CDR1 and CDR2: SGHVS, FQNEAQ. The CDR3 loop spans 16 amino acids. Trimming left V 3 bases short and J 3 bases short, with 18 bases between. CDR3 coding DNA: TGTGCCAGCAGCTTGCAGGGGCGAAGCTCCCTCTACGAGCAGTACTTC. Encoded protein: CASSLQGRSSLYEQYF.

J is TRBJ1-2 and V is TRBV20-1; D not certain. The V end was cut by 1 base, the J end by 6 bases, with 12 bases between. This CDR3 region has 13 residues. Per the germline V gene, CDR1 is DFQATT and CDR2 is SNEGSKA (reference sequence). CDR3 nucleotides: TGCAGTGCTAGAGGGGGTGTCGGGGATGGCTACACCTTC. Translation: CSARGGVGDGYTF.

This clonotype was observed many times. The CDR3 region has the DNA TGCAGTGCTAGTAGTAGGGAGCAGCAGTACTTC. It yields the protein CSASSREQQYF. This chain connects TRBV20-1 to TRBJ2-5; TRBD2 might be the D (5 bases). CDR1 is DFQATT, CDR2 SNEGSKA, per germline (reference sequence). CDR3 size: 11 residues. Trimming left V 3 bases short and J 11 bases short, with 13 bases between.

The sample holds many counts of this clonotype. This rearrangement joins TRBV13 to TRBJ2-7; 12 nucleotides match TRBD2. The trim removed 7 bases at V and 2 bases at J, leaving 12 bases unmatched. Germline assignment: CDR1 PRHDT and CDR2 FYEKMQ (reference sequence). The CDR3 length is 17 residues. The CDR3 region has the DNA TGTGCCAGCACCACCACCCCAGGACTAGCGGGGCCCTACGAGCAGTACTTC. Translated: CASTTTPGLAGPYEQYF.

V usage is TRBV7-2 and J usage is TRBJ2-3, with unresolved D. V was pared by 3 bases and J by 1 base, with 14 bases between. The CDR3 loop spans 16 amino acids. Germline values: CDR1 SGHTA, CDR2 FQGNSA. The CDR3 here is CASSFSGGRRTDTQYF. CDR3 in DNA: TGTGCCAGCAGCTTTTCTGGCGGTCGACGCACAGATACGCAGTATTTT.

The gene calls are TRBV6-6 and TRBJ2-1; D not resolved. Deletions cut 0 bases from V and 4 bases from J, with 13 bases between. The germline gives CDR1 MNHNY, CDR2 SVGAGI (reference sequence). This CDR3 region has 16 residues. The chain's CDR3 is CASSYSLSDGYNEQFF. CDR3 DNA sequence: TGTGCCAGCAGTTACTCCCTGTCCGACGGTTACAATGAGCAGTTCTTC.

A word on this clonotype: A read error may be the cause here, since a much bigger clone is one base away. V usage is TRBV7-4 and J usage is TRBJ2-1; D ambiguous. The CDR3 spans 14 residues. The V gene's germline CDR1 is SGHVT and CDR2 SQSDAQ. Trimming pared 6 bases from V and 7 bases from J, leaving 16 bases between. CDR3 sequence reads: CASSLSRLRNEQFF. The CDR3 nucleotides are TGTGCCAGCAGTCTCTCGAGGCTCAGGAATGAGCAGTTCTTC. The variable domain in full, completed from reference TRBV7-4 and TRBJ2-1, reads GAGVSQSPRYKVAKRGRDVALRCDSISGHVTLYWYRQTLGQGSEVLTYSQSDAQRDKSGRPSGRFSAERPERSVSTLKIQRTEQGDSAVYLCASSLSRLRNEQFFGPGTRLTVL.

The sample holds a few counts of this clonotype. The J gene is TRBJ2-3, the V gene TRBV9; 10 nucleotides line up with TRBD2. The V gene's germline CDR1 is SGDLS and CDR2 YYNGEE. This CDR3 comprises 15 residues. The ends lost 4 bases at V and 6 bases at J; junction bases unmatched: 8. The CDR3 is CASSSTSGFGDTQYF. CDR3 nucleotide sequence: TGTGCCAGCAGCTCGACTAGCGGGTTTGGGGATACGCAGTATTTT.

The chain couples TRBV2 to TRBJ2-3, with no clear D. Between the trimmed V and J ends, which lost 1 base and 2 bases, there was a span of 10 bases. The CDR3 is 15 residues long. Germline lookup yields CDR1 SNHLY and CDR2 FYNNEI. This CDR3 reads CASSEVALHTDTQYF. Written as DNA, the CDR3 is TGTGCCAGCAGTGAAGTGGCCTTACACACAGATACGCAGTATTTT.